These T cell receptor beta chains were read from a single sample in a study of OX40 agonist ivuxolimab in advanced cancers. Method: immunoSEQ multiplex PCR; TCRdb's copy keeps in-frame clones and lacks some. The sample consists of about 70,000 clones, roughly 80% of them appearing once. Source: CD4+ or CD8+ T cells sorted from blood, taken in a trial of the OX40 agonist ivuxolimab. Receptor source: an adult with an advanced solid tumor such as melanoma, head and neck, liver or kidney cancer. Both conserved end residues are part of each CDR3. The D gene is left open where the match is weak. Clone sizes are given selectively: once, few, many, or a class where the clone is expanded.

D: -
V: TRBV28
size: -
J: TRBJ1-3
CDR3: CASTLRNTIYF
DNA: TGTGCCAGTACCCTTAGAAACACCATATATTTT

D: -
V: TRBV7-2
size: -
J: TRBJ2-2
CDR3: CASSLGGQGNTGELFF
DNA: TGTGCCAGCAGCTTAGGTGGTCAGGGGAACACCGGGGAGCTGTTTTTT

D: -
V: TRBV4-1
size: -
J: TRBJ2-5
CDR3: CASSQGARRQGTQYF
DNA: TGCGCCAGCAGCCAAGGTGCCAGGAGGCAAGGGACCCAGTACTTC

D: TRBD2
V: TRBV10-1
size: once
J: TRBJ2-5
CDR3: CASSDLGLADQETQYF
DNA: TGCGCCAGCAGTGACCTCGGACTAGCGGACCAAGAGACCCAGTACTTC

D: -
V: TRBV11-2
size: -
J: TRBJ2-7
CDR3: CASSLSPSSKVYEQYF
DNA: TGTGCCAGCAGCTTAAGTCCTAGTTCTAAGGTCTACGAGCAGTACTTC

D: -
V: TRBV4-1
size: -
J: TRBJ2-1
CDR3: CASSQPPGSYNEQFF
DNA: TGCGCCAGCAGCCAGCCCCCCGGCTCCTACAATGAGCAGTTCTTC

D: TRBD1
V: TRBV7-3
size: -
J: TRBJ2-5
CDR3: CASSYPDRGGETQYF
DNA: TGTGCCAGCAGCTACCCGGACAGGGGCGGGGAGACCCAGTACTTC

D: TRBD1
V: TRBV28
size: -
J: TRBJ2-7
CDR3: CASSFLSGQGGEQYF
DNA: TGTGCCAGCAGTTTCTTATCGGGACAGGGAGGCGAGCAGTACTTC

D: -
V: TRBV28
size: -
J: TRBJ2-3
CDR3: CASSPRRYSDGADTQYF
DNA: TGTGCCAGCAGTCCCCGACGGTATTCAGACGGAGCAGATACGCAGTATTTT

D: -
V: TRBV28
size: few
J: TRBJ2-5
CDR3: CASSARGRETQYF
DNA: TGTGCCAGCAGCGCCAGGGGTCGGGAGACCCAGTACTTC